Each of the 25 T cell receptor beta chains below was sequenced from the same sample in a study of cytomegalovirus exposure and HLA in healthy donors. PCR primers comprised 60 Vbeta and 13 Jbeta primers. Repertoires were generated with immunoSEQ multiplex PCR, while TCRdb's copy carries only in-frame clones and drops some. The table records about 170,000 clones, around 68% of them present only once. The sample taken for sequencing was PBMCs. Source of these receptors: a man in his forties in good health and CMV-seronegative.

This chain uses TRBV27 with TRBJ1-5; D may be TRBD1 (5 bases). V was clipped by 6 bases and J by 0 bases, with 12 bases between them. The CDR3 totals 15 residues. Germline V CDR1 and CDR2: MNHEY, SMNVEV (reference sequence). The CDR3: CASSRQPYSNQPQHF. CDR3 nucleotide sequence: TGTGCCAGCAGCCGACAGCCGTATAGCAATCAGCCCCAGCATTTT.

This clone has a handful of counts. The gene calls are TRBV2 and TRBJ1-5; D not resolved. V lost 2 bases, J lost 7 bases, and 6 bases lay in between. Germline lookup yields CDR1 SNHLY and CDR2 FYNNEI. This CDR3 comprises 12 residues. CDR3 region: CASSETEQPQHF. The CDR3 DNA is TGTGCCAGCAGTGAAACAGAGCAGCCCCAGCATTTT.

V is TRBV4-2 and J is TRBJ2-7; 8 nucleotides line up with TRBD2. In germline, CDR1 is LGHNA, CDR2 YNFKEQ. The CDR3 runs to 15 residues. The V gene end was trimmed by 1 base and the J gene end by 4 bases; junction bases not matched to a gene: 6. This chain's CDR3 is CASSQGREALYEQYF. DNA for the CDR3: TGTGCCAGCAGCCAAGGGCGGGAGGCCCTATACGAGCAGTACTTC.

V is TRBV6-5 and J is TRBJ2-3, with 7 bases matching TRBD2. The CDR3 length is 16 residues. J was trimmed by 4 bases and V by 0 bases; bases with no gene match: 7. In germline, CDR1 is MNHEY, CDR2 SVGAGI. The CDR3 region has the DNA TGTGCCAGCAGTTACTCGGGAAAGGGGAGGGCAGATACGCAGTATTTT. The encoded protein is CASSYSGKGRADTQYF.

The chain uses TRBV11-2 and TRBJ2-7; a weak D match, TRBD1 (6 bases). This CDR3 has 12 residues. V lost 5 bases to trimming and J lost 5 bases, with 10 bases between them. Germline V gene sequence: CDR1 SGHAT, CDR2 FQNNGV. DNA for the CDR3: TGTGCCAGCAGCGCAGGGGAGAACGAGCAGTACTTC. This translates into CASSAGENEQYF.

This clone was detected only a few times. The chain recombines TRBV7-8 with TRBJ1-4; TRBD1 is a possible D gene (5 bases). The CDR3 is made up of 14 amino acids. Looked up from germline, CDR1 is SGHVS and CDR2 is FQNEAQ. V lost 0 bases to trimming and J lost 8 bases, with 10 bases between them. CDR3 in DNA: TGTGCCAGCAGCTTAGCCCGTGGGGGGGAAAAACTGTTTTTT. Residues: CASSLARGGEKLFF.

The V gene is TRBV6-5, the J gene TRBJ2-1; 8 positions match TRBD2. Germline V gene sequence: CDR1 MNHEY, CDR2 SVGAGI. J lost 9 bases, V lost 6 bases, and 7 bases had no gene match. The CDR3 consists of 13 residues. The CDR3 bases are TGTGCCAGCAGCGAACTAGCGGACGGTGAGCAGTTCTTC. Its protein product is CASSELADGEQFF.

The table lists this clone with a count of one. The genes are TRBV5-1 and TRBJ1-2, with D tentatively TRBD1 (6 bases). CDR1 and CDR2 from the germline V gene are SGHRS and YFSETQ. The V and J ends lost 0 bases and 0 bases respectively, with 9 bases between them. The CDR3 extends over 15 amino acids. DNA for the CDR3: TGCGCCAGCAGCTTGGAGGCAGGGGCTAACTATGGCTACACCTTC. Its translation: CASSLEAGANYGYTF.

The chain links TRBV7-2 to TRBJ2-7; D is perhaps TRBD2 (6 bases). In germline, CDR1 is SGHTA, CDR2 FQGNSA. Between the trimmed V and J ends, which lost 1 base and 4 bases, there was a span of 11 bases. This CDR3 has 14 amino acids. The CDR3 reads CASSLGGGEYEQYF. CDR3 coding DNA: TGTGCCAGCAGCTTAGGGGGCGGGGAATACGAGCAGTACTTC. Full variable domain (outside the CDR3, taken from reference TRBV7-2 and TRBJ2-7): GAGVSQSPSNKVTEKGKDVELRCDPISGHTALYWYRQSLGQGLEFLIYFQGNSAPDKSGLPSDRFSAERTGGSVSTLTIQRTQQEDSAVYLCASSLGGGEYEQYFGPGTRLTVT.

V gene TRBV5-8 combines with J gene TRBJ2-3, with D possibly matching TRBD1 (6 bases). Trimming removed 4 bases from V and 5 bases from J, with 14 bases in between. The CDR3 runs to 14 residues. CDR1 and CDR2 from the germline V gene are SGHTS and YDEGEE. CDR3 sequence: CASSLRTDRDTQYF. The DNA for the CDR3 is TGTGCCAGCAGCCTTCGGACAGATAGAGATACGCAGTATTTT.

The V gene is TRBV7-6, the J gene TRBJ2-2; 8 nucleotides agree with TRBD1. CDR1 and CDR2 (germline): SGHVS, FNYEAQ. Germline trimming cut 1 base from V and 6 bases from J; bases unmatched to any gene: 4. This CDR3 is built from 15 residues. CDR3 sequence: CASSLGGQGSGELFF. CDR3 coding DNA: TGTGCCAGCAGCTTAGGAGGACAGGGCTCCGGGGAGCTGTTTTTT.

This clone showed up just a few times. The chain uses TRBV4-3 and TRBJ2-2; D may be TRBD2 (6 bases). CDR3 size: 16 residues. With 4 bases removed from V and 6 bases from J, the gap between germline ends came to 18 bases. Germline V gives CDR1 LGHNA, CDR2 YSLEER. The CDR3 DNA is TGCGCCAGCAGCCTAGATCTCGCGAGGAGGGCCGGGGAGCTGTTTTTT. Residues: CASSLDLARRAGELFF.

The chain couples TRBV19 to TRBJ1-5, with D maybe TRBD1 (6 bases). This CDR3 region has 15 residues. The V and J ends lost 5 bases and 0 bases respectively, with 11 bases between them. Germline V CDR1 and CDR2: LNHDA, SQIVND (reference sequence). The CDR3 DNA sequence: TGTGCCAGTAGTTCCGGGGGGCGTAGCAATCAGCCCCAGCATTTT. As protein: CASSSGGRSNQPQHF.

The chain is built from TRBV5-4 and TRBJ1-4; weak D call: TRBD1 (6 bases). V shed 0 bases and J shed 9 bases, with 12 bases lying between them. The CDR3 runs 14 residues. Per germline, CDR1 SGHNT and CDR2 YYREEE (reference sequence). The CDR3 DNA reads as TGTGCCAGCAGCTTGGCCAATCAGGGGAAAAAACTGTTTTTT. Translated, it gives CASSLANQGKKLFF.

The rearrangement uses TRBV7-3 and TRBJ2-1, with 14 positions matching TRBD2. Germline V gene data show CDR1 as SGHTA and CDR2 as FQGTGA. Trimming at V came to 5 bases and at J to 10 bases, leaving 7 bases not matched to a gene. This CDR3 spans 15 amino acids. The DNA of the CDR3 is TGTGCCAGCAGCACTGAGGGACTAGCGGGAGCAGAGCAGTTCTTC. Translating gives CASSTEGLAGAEQFF.

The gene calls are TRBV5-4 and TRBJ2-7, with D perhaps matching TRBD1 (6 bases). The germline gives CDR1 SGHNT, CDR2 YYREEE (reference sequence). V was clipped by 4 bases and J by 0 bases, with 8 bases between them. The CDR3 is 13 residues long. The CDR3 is CASSGQRSYEQYF. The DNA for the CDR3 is TGTGCCAGCAGCGGACAGCGCTCCTACGAGCAGTACTTC.

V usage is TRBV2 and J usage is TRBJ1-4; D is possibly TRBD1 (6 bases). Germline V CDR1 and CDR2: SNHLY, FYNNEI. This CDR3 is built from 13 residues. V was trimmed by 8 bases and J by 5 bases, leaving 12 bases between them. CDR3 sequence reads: CASADRSNEKLFF. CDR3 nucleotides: TGTGCCAGCGCCGACAGGTCCAATGAAAAACTGTTTTTT.

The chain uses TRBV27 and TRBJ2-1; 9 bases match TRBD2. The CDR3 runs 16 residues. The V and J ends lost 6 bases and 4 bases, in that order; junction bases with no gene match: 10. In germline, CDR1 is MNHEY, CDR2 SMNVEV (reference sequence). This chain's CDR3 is CASRREAGGLYNEQFF. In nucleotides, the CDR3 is TGTGCCAGCAGAAGGGAGGCGGGAGGGCTATACAATGAGCAGTTCTTC.

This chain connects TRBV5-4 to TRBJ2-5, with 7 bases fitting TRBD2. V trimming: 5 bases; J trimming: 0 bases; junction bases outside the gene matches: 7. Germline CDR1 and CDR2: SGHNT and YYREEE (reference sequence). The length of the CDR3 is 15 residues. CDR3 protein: CASRPGDYYQETQYF. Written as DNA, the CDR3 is TGTGCCAGCAGGCCCGGGGACTACTACCAAGAGACCCAGTACTTC.

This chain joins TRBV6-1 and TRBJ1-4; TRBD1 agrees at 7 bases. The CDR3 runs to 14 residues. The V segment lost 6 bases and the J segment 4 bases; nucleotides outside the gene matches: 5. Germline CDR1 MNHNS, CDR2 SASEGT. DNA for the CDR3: TGTGCCAGCAGGAGACAGGGTGATAATGAAAAACTGTTTTTT. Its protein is CASRRQGDNEKLFF.

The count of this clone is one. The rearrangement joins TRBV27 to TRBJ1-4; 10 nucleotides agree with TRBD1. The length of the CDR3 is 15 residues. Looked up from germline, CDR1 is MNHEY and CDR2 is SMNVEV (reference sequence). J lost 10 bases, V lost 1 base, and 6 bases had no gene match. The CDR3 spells CASSLFGTGDGKLFF. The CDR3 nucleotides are TGTGCCAGCAGTTTATTCGGGACAGGGGATGGAAAACTGTTTTTT.

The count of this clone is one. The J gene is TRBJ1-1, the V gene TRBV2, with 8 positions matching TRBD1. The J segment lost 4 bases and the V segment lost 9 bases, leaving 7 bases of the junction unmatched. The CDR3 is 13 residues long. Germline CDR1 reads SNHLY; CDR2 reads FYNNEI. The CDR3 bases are TGTGCCAGTACGGGACAGGAGATCACTGAAGCTTTCTTT. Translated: CASTGQEITEAFF.

CDR3: CASSKGLAGGNNEQFF. The CDR3 DNA sequence: TGTGCCAGCAGCAAGGGACTAGCGGGAGGGAATAATGAGCAGTTCTTC. The chain combines TRBV5-4 with TRBJ2-1; 16 bases line up with TRBD2. The V gene end was trimmed by 4 bases and the J gene end by 7 bases; junction bases not matched to a gene: 5. The CDR3 runs to 16 residues. CDR1 and CDR2 (germline): SGHNT, YYREEE (reference sequence).

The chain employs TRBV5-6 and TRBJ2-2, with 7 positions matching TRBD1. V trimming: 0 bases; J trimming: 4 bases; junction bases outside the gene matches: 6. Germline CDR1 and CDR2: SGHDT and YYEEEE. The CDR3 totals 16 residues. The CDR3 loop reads CASSLGQGISTGELFF. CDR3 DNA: TGTGCCAGCAGCTTGGGACAGGGCATATCCACCGGGGAGCTGTTTTTT.

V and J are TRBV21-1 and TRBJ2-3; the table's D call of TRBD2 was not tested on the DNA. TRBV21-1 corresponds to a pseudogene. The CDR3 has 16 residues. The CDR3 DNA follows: TGTGCCAGCAGCAAACTTAGCGGGAAAGGGGCAGATACGCAGTATTTT. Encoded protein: CASSKLSGKGADTQYF.